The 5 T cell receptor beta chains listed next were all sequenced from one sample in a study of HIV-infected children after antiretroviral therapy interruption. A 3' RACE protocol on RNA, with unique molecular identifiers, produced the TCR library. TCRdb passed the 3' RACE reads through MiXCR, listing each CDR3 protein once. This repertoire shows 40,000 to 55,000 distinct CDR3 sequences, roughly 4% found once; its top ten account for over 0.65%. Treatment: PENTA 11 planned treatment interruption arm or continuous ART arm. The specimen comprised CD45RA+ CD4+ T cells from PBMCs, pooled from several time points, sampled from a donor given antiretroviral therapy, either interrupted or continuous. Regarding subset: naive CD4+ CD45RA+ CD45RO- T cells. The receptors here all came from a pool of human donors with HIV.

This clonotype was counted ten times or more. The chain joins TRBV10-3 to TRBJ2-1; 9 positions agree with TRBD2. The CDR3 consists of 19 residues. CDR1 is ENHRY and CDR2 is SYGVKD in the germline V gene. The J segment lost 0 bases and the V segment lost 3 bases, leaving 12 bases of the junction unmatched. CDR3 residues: CAISETTSGGPSSYNEQFF. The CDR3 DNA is TGTGCCATCAGTGAAACGACGAGCGGGGGGCCGAGCTCCTACAATGAGCAGTTCTTC.

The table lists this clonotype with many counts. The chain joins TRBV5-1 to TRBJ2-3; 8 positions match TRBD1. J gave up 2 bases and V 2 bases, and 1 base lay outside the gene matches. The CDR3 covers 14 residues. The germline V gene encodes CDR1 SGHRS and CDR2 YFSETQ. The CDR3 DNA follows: TGCGCCAGCAGCTTCCAGGGGGCCACAGATACGCAGTATTTT. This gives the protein CASSFQGATDTQYF. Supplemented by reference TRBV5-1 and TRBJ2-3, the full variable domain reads KAGVTQTPRYLIKTRGQQVTLSCSPISGHRSVSWYQQTPGQGLQFLFEYFSETQRNKGNFPGRFSGRQFSNSRSEMNVSTLELGDSALYLCASSFQGATDTQYFGPGTRLTVL.

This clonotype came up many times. The CDR3 nucleotides read TGTGCCAGCAGCTCCGAGACCCAGTACTTC. It encodes CASSSETQYF. The chain combines TRBV11-2 with TRBJ2-5; D remains ambiguous. V lost 4 bases and J 5 bases, leaving 2 bases between the germline ends. Germline V gene sequence: CDR1 SGHAT, CDR2 FQNNGV. The CDR3 sequence is 10 residues long.

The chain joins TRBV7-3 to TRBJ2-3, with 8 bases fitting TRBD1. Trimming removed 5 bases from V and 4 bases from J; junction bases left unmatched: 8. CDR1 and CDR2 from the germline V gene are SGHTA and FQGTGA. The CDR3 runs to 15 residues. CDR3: CASSASRGPSDTQYF. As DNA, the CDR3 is TGTGCCAGCAGCGCGTCCAGGGGGCCGTCAGATACGCAGTATTTT.

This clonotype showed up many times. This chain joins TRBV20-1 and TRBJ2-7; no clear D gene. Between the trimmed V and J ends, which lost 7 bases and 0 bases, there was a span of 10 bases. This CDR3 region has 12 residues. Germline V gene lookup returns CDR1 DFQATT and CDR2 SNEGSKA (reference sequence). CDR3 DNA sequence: TGCAGTGGGGCTAGTAGCTCCTACGAGCAGTACTTC. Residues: CSGASSSYEQYF.